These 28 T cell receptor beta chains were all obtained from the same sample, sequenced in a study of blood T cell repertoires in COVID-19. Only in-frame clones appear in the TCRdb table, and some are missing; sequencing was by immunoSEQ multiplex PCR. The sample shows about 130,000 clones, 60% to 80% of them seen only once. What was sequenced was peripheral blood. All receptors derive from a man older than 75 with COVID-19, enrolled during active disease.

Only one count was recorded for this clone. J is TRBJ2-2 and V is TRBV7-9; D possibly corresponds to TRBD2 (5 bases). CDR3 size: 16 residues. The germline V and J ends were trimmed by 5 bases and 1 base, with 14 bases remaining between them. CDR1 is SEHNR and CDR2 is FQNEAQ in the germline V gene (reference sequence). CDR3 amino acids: CASSPILRENTGELFF. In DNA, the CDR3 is TGTGCCAGCAGCCCGATCCTTCGGGAGAACACCGGGGAGCTGTTTTTT.

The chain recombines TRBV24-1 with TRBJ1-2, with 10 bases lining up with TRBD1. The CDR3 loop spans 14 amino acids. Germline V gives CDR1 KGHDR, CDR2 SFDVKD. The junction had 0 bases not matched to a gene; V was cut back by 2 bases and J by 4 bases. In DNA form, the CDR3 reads TGTGCCACCAGTGATTGGACAGGGGGCTATGGCTACACCTTC. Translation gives CATSDWTGGYGYTF.

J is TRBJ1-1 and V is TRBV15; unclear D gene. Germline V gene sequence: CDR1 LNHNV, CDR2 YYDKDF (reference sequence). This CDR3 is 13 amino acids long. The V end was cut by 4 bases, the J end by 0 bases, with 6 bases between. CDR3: CATSTTVNTEAFF. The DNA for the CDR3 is TGTGCCACCAGCACCACAGTGAACACTGAAGCTTTCTTT.

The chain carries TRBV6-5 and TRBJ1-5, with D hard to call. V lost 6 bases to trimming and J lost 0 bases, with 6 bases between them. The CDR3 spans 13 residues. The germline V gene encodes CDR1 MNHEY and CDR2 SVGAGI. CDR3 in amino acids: CASRSYSNQPQHF. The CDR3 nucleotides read TGTGCCAGCAGATCGTATAGCAATCAGCCCCAGCATTTT.

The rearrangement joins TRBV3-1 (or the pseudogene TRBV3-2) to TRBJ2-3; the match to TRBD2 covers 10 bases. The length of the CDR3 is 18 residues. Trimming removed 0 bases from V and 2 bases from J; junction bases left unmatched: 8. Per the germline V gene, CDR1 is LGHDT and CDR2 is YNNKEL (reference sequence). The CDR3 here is CASSQEKRLAGDTDTQYF. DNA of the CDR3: TGTGCCAGCAGCCAAGAAAAAAGGCTAGCGGGGGACACAGATACGCAGTATTTT.

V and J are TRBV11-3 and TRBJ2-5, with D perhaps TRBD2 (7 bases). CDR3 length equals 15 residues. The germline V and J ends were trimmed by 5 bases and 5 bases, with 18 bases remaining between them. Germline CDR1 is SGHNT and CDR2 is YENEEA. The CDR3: CASSPSTGGGETQYF. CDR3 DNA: TGTGCCAGCAGCCCGTCCACGGGGGGCGGGGAGACCCAGTACTTC.

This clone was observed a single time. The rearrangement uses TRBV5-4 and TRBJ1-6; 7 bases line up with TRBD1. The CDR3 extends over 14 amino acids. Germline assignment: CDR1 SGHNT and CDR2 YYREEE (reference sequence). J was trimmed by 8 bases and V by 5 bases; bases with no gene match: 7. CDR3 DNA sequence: TGTGCCAGCAGGAAAGGACAGGAACATTCACCCCTCCACTTT. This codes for CASRKGQEHSPLHF.

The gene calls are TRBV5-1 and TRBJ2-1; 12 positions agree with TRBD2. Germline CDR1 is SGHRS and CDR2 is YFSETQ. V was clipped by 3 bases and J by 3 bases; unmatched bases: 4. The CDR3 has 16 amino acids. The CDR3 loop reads CASSSQTSGSYNEQFF. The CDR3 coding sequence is TGCGCCAGCAGCTCCCAGACTAGCGGGAGCTACAATGAGCAGTTCTTC.

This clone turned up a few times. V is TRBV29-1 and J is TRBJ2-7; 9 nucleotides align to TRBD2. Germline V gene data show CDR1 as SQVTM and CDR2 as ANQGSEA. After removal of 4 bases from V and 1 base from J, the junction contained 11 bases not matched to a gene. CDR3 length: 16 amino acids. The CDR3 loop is CSVVDGASGTSYEQYF. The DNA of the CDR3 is TGCAGCGTTGTAGACGGGGCTAGCGGGACGTCCTACGAGCAGTACTTC.

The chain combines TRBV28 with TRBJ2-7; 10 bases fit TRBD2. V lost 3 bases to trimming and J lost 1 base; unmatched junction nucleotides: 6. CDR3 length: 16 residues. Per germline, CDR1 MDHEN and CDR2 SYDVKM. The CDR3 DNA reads TGTGCCAGCAGTTTCACACTAGCGGGACTGTCCTACGAGCAGTACTTC. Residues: CASSFTLAGLSYEQYF.

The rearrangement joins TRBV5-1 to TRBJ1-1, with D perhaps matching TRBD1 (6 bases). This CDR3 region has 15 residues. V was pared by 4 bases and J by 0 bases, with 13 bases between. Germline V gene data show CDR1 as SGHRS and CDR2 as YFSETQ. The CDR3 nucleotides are TGCGCCAGCAGCCCCGCTGGACAGATGAACACTGAAGCTTTCTTT. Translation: CASSPAGQMNTEAFF.

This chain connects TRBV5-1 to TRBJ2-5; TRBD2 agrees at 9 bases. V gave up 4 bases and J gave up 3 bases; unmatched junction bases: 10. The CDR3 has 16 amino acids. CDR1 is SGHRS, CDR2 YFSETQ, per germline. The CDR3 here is CASSTVAGEGEETQYF. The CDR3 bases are TGCGCCAGCAGCACGGTAGCGGGAGAGGGGGAAGAGACCCAGTACTTC.

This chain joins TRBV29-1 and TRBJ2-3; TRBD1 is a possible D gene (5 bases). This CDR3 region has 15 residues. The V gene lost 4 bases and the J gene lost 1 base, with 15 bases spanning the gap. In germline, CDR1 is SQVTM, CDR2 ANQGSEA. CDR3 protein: CSVGGLRVGTDTQYF. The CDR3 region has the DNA TGCAGCGTTGGGGGCCTTCGGGTCGGCACAGATACGCAGTATTTT.

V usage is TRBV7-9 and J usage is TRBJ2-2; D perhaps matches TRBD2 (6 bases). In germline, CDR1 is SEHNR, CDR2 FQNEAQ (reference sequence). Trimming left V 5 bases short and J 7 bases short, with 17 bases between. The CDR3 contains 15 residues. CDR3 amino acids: CASSLGDGSVGELFF. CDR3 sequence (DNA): TGTGCCAGCAGCCTCGGGGACGGGAGCGTCGGGGAGCTGTTTTTT.

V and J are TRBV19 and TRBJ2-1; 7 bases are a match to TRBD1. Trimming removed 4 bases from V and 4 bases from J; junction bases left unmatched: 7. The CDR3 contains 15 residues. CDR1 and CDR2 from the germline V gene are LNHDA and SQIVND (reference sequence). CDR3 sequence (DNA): TGTGCCAGTAGTAACTCACCGGGACAGTACAATGAGCAGTTCTTC. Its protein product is CASSNSPGQYNEQFF. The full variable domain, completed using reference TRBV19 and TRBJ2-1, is DGGITQSPKYLFRKEGQNVTLSCEQNLNHDAMYWYRQDPGQGLRLIYYSQIVNDFQKGDIAEGYSVSREKKESFPLTVTSAQKNPTAFYLCASSNSPGQYNEQFFGPGTRLTVL.

The CDR3 bases are TGTGCCAGCAGTTCTTTCAATCAGCCCCAGCATTTT. It codes for CASSSFNQPQHF. The chain joins TRBV7-9 to TRBJ1-5; no clear D gene. There are 12 residues in the CDR3. V shed 6 bases and J shed 3 bases, with 6 bases lying between them. Germline V gene data show CDR1 as SEHNR and CDR2 as FQNEAQ (reference sequence). The full variable domain, rest sourced from reference TRBV7-9 and TRBJ1-5, is DTGVSQNPRHKITKRGQNVTFRCDPISEHNRLYWYRQTLGQGPEFLTYFQNEAQLEKSRLLSDRFSAERPKGSFSTLEIQRTEQGDSAMYLCASSSFNQPQHFGDGTRLSIL.

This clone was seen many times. This CDR3 is CATRTGSEKRFYEQYF. CDR3 bases: TGTGCCACCAGAACAGGGTCGGAAAAGCGTTTCTACGAGCAGTACTTC. The chain carries TRBV24-1 and TRBJ2-7; D perhaps matches TRBD1 (6 bases). CDR1 and CDR2 from the germline V gene are KGHDR and SFDVKD. The CDR3 runs 16 residues. The V end was cut by 7 bases, the J end by 3 bases, with 21 bases between.

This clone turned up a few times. The CDR3 coding sequence is TGCGCCAGCAGCTTAAGCGGGAGCCCGAACACCGGGGAGCTGTTTTTT. It yields the protein CASSLSGSPNTGELFF. The chain recombines TRBV5-1 with TRBJ2-2; 8 nucleotides agree with TRBD2. Trimming cost V 2 bases and J 0 bases; bases outside gene matches: 3. The CDR3 runs to 16 residues. CDR1 is SGHRS and CDR2 is YFSETQ in the germline V gene.

The CDR3 spells CASSRDRGWGHPMDSPLHF. The CDR3 DNA reads as TGTGCCAGCAGCCGGGACAGGGGATGGGGCCACCCTATGGATTCACCCCTCCACTTT. V and J are TRBV3-1 (or the pseudogene TRBV3-2) and TRBJ1-6; 10 positions agree with TRBD1. The CDR3 runs 19 residues. CDR1 is LGHDT and CDR2 is YNNKEL in the germline V gene (reference sequence). With 4 bases clipped from V and 8 bases from J, the junction kept 17 bases outside the gene matches.

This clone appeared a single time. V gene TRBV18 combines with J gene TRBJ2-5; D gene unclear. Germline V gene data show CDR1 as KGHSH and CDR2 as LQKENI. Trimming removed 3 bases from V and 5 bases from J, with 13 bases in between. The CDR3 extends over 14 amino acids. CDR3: CASSPSSSRETQYF. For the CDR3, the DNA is TGTGCCAGCTCACCGTCCTCCTCGAGGGAGACCCAGTACTTC.

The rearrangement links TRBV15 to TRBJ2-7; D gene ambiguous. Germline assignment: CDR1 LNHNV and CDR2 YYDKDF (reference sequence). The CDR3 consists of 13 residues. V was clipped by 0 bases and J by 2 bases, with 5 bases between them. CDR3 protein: CATSRDNTYEQYF. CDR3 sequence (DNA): TGTGCCACCAGCAGAGATAACACCTACGAGCAGTACTTC.

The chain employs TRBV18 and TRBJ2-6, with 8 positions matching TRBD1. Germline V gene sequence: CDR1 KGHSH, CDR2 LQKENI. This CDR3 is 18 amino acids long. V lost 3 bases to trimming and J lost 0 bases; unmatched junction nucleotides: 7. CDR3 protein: CASSPRTGISSGANVLTF. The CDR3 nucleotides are TGTGCCAGCTCACCTAGGACAGGGATAAGCTCTGGGGCCAACGTCCTGACTTTC.

CDR3 amino acids: CASRQQGPGTDTQYF. CDR3 DNA sequence: TGCGCCAGCAGGCAACAGGGTCCCGGCACAGATACGCAGTATTTT. The chain couples TRBV5-1 to TRBJ2-3, with D maybe TRBD1 (6 bases). The CDR3 is made up of 15 amino acids. V dropped 5 bases and J dropped 1 base, with 14 bases sitting between them. The V gene's germline CDR1 is SGHRS and CDR2 YFSETQ. The full variable domain, with the rest looked up from reference TRBV5-1 and TRBJ2-3, is KAGVTQTPRYLIKTRGQQVTLSCSPISGHRSVSWYQQTPGQGLQFLFEYFSETQRNKGNFPGRFSGRQFSNSRSEMNVSTLELGDSALYLCASRQQGPGTDTQYFGPGTRLTVL.

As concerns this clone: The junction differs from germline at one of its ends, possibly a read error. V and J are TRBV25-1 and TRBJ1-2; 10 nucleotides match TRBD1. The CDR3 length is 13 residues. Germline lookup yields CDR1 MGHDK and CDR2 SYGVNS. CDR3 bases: TGTGCCAGCAGTGAAGGGGACAGGGGCAGGTTTGCCTTC. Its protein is CASSEGDRGRFAF.

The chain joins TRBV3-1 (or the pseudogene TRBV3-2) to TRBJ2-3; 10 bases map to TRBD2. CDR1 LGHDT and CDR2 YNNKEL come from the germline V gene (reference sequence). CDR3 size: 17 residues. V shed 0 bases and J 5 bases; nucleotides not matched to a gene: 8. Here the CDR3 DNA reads TGTGCCAGCAGCCAAGATCAGCTAGCGGGAGTGGAAGATACGCAGTATTTT. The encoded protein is CASSQDQLAGVEDTQYF.

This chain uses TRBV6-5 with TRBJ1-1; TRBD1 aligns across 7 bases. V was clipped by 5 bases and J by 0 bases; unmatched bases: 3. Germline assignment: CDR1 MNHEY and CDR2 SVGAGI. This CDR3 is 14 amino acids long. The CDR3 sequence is CASSRGQLNTEAFF. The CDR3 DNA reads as TGTGCCAGCAGTCGGGGACAGTTGAACACTGAAGCTTTCTTT.

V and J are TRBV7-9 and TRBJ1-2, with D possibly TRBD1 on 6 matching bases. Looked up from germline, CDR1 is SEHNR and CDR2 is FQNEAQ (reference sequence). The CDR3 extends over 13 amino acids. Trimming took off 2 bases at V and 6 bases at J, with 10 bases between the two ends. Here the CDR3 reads CASSLLGTNGYTF. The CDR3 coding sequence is TGTGCCAGCAGCTTATTAGGGACAAATGGCTACACCTTC.

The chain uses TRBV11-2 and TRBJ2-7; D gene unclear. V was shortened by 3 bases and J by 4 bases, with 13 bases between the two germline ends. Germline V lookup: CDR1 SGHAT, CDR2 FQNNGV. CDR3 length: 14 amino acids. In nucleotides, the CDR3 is TGTGCCAGCAGCTTCAGCGTATATCGGTACGAGCAGTACTTC. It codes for CASSFSVYRYEQYF.